The 5 T cell receptor beta chains below were found in one sample sequenced in a study of cytomegalovirus exposure and HLA in healthy donors. Vbeta (60) and Jbeta (13) primers were used in the PCR. Libraries were prepared by immunoSEQ multiplex PCR; TCRdb keeps only in-frame clonotypes and omits some of them. The sample consists of 90,000 to 95,000 clones, about 77% of them appearing once. Material: PBMCs. Source of these receptors: a male donor in good health and CMV-seropositive.

The chain joins TRBV5-4 to TRBJ1-1; maybe TRBD1 (5 bases). The CDR3 length is 12 residues. The V and J ends lost 3 bases and 6 bases respectively, with 9 bases between them. Germline lookup yields CDR1 SGHNT and CDR2 YYREEE (reference sequence). The CDR3 protein is CASSSLGAEAFF. The CDR3 coding sequence is TGTGCCAGCAGCTCCCTAGGGGCTGAAGCTTTCTTT.

The chain links TRBV1 to TRBJ2-7; the table's D gene call, TRBD1, was not cross checked with the DNA. TRBV1 is recorded as a pseudogene. The CDR3 runs 14 residues. The CDR3 sequence: CTSSQTGKLTKQYF. CDR3 sequence (DNA): TGCACCAGCAGCCAGACAGGGAAACTTACAAAGCAGTACTTC.

The rearrangement links TRBV11-3 to TRBJ1-5; 10 bases are shared with TRBD1. With 5 bases clipped from V and 7 bases from J, the junction kept 5 bases outside the gene matches. CDR1 is SGHNT and CDR2 is YENEEA in the germline V gene. The CDR3 covers 14 residues. The CDR3: CASSGQGEGQPQHF. The CDR3 nucleotides read TGTGCCAGCAGCGGACAGGGGGAGGGGCAGCCCCAGCATTTT.

J is TRBJ1-1 and V is TRBV5-8; maybe TRBD1 (5 bases). The germline CDR1 and CDR2 sequences are SGHTS and YDEGEE. The CDR3 runs 13 residues. V lost 1 base to trimming and J lost 1 base, with 5 bases between them. This CDR3 is CASSLRGNTEAFF. CDR3 coding DNA: TGTGCCAGCAGCTTGAGGGGGAACACTGAAGCTTTCTTT.

The rearrangement uses TRBV7-2 and TRBJ2-5, with 9 bases aligning to TRBD2. Germline V lookup: CDR1 SGHTA, CDR2 FQGNSA. CDR3 size: 18 residues. J lost 5 bases, V lost 2 bases, and 15 bases had no gene match. The CDR3 DNA sequence: TGTGCCAGCAGCTTAAATAAGGCGGGGGGGCCCGGTATTGAGACCCAGTACTTC. Protein sequence: CASSLNKAGGPGIETQYF.